This record looks at one TCR beta chain sequence and its context. This clonotype was recorded many times. It lacks a known antigen. Qualities for individual bases were not recorded, and no much larger clone is one base off. Reads for this sample came from an Illumina HiSeq 1500. In TCRdb, the public reads were trimmed at Q25 with fastp and aligned with MiXCR, with productive beta chains retained. Each CDR3 protein appears once, grouped with its most common genes and DNA. This sample holds around 450,000 distinct CDR3 sequences; approximately 33% were observed only once. Of the sample, roughly 15% is held by the ten largest clones. Taken from cysteine to phenylalanine, the CDR3 has 13 residues. The DNA shown is the 39-base CDR3, in frame from base 1. Trimming costs V 7 bases and J 3 bases, and their ends lie 12 bases apart. This specimen comes from a study of T cell repertoires in cytomegalovirus infection (dated by TCRdb to about 2019). About the study as a whole: The HLA type of each donor mattered for the analysis, because public TCR beta signatures pointed to carriage of CMV infection along with the matching HLA type.

Paper-wide results and their limitations: Cumulative frequency of public TCR beta family members discriminated carriers of CMV infection plus the relevant HLA type in this cohort and an independent approximately 360-donor cohort. In the ex vivo response, HLA-C-restricted CMV-specific TCR beta clonotypes were dominant, and in two of eight donors the single most frequent clonotype came from this HLA-C-restricted group.

This TCR was sampled from a human donor in good health (CMV status not recorded). Some clones in this sample may be carry-over from other donors' samples. Recombination connected TRBV12-3 or TRBV12-4 to TRBJ2-5, with the D gene uncertain. The source material was PBMCs. For the CDR3, the sequence is CASTESNKETQYF. The DNA sequence is given as TGTGCCAGCACCGAGAGCAACAAAGAGACCCAGTACTTC.